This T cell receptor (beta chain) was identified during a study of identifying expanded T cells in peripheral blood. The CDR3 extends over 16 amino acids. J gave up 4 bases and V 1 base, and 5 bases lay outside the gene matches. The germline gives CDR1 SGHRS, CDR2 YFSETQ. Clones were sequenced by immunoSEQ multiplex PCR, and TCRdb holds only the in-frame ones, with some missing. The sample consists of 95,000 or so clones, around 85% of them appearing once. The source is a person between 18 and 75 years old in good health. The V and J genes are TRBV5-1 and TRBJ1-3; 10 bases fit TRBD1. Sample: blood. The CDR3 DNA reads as TGCGCCAGCAGCTTGCCCGGGACAGGGGCCGGAAACACCATATATTTT. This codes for CASSLPGTGAGNTIYF.